A single sample gave rise to the 27 T cell receptor beta chains below, sequenced in a study of neurological immune-mediated disorders. A single record per CDR3 protein comes from TCRdb applying MiXCR to the 5' RACE reads. The repertoire holds around 60,000 distinct CDR3 sequences, with 3% to 4% as singletons. Material: PBMCs. The receptors here all came from a woman in her sixties with multiple sclerosis.

This clonotype was found many times. The V and J genes are TRBV3-1 and TRBJ1-5; D gene uncertain. The CDR3 length is 13 residues. V was shortened by 1 base and J by 1 base, with 2 bases between the two germline ends. Germline V gene sequence: CDR1 LGHDT, CDR2 YNNKEL (reference sequence). The CDR3 sequence is CASSQASNQPQHF. As DNA, the CDR3 is TGTGCCAGCAGCCAAGCAAGCAATCAGCCCCAGCATTTT.

This clonotype was recorded many times. The genes are TRBV29-1 and TRBJ2-1; D is unclear. The CDR3 extends over 11 amino acids. The ends were cut back, 4 bases at V and 7 bases at J, with 8 bases in the middle. CDR1 SQVTM and CDR2 ANQGSEA come from the germline V gene. The CDR3 spells CSVVPPNEQFF. The DNA of the CDR3 is TGCAGCGTTGTCCCCCCTAATGAGCAGTTCTTC.

This clonotype was recorded many times. The chain couples TRBV12-3 or TRBV12-4 to TRBJ1-3, with 7 bases lining up with TRBD1. The CDR3 covers 15 residues. J gave up 0 bases and V 5 bases, and 4 bases lay outside the gene matches. This CDR3 reads CASSRGTVSGNTIYF. In DNA, the CDR3 is TGTGCCAGCAGTAGAGGGACAGTCTCTGGAAACACCATATATTTT.

This clonotype was observed at least ten times. The J gene is TRBJ1-1, the V gene TRBV14; D uncertain. This CDR3 comprises 12 residues. V gave up 5 bases and J gave up 5 bases, with 9 bases separating them. Germline values: CDR1 SGHDN, CDR2 FVKESK. The CDR3, as DNA: TGTGCCAGCAGCGTTGGCTGGACTGAAGCTTTCTTT. This translates into CASSVGWTEAFF.

At least ten counts were recorded for this clonotype. The chain combines TRBV5-1 with TRBJ2-5; D perhaps matches TRBD1 (8 bases). Trimming pared 6 bases from V and 4 bases from J, leaving 16 bases between. CDR1 is SGHRS and CDR2 is YFSETQ in the germline V gene. CDR3 length equals 14 residues. DNA of the CDR3: TGCGCCAGCACCGACAGGGGAGGGGCAGAGACCCAGTACTTC. As protein: CASTDRGGAETQYF.

V is TRBV4-2 and J is TRBJ1-3; D is undetermined. This CDR3 has 12 residues. The V end was cut by 0 bases, the J end by 10 bases, with 7 bases between. Germline CDR1 LGHNA, CDR2 YNFKEQ. This CDR3 reads CASSQDRVTIYF. DNA of the CDR3: TGTGCCAGCAGCCAAGATAGGGTTACCATATATTTT.

This clonotype was recorded at least ten times. V and J are TRBV25-1 and TRBJ2-3; D gene ambiguous. The germline CDR1 and CDR2 sequences are MGHDK and SYGVNS. The CDR3 is 14 amino acids. Trimming removed 1 base at V and 0 bases at J, with 5 bases between. DNA of the CDR3: TGTGCCAGCAGTGAATGGCGAAGCACAGATACGCAGTATTTT. This codes for CASSEWRSTDTQYF.

This clonotype was observed many times. V is TRBV7-9 and J is TRBJ2-2, with 9 bases lining up with TRBD1. The germline V gene has CDR1 SEHNR and CDR2 FQNEAQ (reference sequence). Trimming removed 5 bases from V and 8 bases from J; junction bases left unmatched: 6. This CDR3 spans 14 amino acids. In nucleotides, the CDR3 is TGTGCCAGCAGCCCGGGACAGGGCAGGGGGGAGCTGTTTTTT. Its translation is CASSPGQGRGELFF.

This clonotype was counted at least ten times. This rearrangement joins TRBV20-1 to TRBJ2-6, with D perhaps matching TRBD1 or TRBD2 (5 bases each). Germline CDR1 DFQATT, CDR2 SNEGSKA (reference sequence). The CDR3 length is 18 residues. Trimming pared 0 bases from V and 0 bases from J, leaving 15 bases between. CDR3 sequence: CSARDSTGTGSGANVLTF. The CDR3 nucleotides are TGCAGTGCTAGAGATTCTACCGGGACGGGCTCTGGGGCCAACGTCCTGACTTTC.

This clonotype was seen ten or more times. The chain joins TRBV5-1 to TRBJ2-7; no definite D call. The CDR3 is made up of 14 amino acids. V was cut by 0 bases and J by 1 base, with 8 bases left in between. The V gene's germline CDR1 is SGHRS and CDR2 YFSETQ. CDR3 sequence reads: CASSLGPTSYEQYF. The CDR3 DNA reads as TGCGCCAGCAGCTTGGGACCGACATCCTACGAGCAGTACTTC.

This clonotype was seen ten or more times. The V and J genes are TRBV7-2 and TRBJ2-2; perhaps TRBD1 as D (7 bases). V shed 0 bases and J shed 4 bases, with 12 bases lying between them. Germline V gives CDR1 SGHTA, CDR2 FQGNSA. This CDR3 is built from 16 residues. The CDR3 coding sequence is TGTGCCAGCAGCTTAGCTGCAGGGGGGTTCACCGGGGAGCTGTTTTTT. It translates to CASSLAAGGFTGELFF.

This clonotype was observed at least ten times. The chain combines TRBV3-1 with TRBJ2-5, with 10 bases fitting TRBD2. V was clipped by 9 bases and J by 1 base; unmatched bases: 5. This CDR3 has 14 amino acids. Germline assignment: CDR1 LGHDT and CDR2 YNNKEL (reference sequence). CDR3 bases: TGTGCCAGTCAGATAGCGGGGGGCCAAGAGACCCAGTACTTC. This gives the protein CASQIAGGQETQYF.

This clonotype has just a few counts. Just one base apart from a much larger clone, this may be a read error. The rearrangement links TRBV28 to TRBJ2-1, with TRBD2 matching over 11 bases. This CDR3 is built from 16 residues. Germline lookup yields CDR1 MDHEN and CDR2 SYDVKM. CDR3 residues: CASSLSTSGGSNAQFF. In nucleotides, the CDR3 is TGTGCCAGCAGTTTATCTACTAGCGGGGGTTCCAATGCGCAGTTCTTC.

This clonotype showed up many times. The chain is built from TRBV28 and TRBJ1-5; possible D gene TRBD1, 6 bases. Germline loops: CDR1 MDHEN, CDR2 SYDVKM. V gave up 3 bases and J gave up 6 bases, with 15 bases separating them. The CDR3 is 15 residues long. The CDR3 DNA follows: TGTGCCAGCAGTTTTCCGGGGGGCGCAGGTCAGCCCCAGCATTTT. Residues: CASSFPGGAGQPQHF.

This clonotype was counted many times. This chain links TRBV10-2 with TRBJ2-2, with D possibly matching TRBD1 (7 bases). The CDR3 covers 14 residues. V was trimmed by 10 bases and J by 6 bases, leaving 18 bases between them. Germline V gene sequence: CDR1 WSHSY, CDR2 SAAADI. The CDR3 nucleotides read TGCGCCACGTCCACTACAGGGGAGGCCGGGGAGCTGTTTTTT. Amino acids: CATSTTGEAGELFF.

This clonotype appeared many times. This chain's CDR3 is CSGDRDRGCTGELFF. The CDR3 DNA sequence: TGCAGTGGGGACCGGGACAGGGGGTGTACCGGGGAGCTGTTTTTT. The rearrangement uses TRBV20-1 and TRBJ2-2, with TRBD1 identical over 11 bases. The ends lost 7 bases at V and 5 bases at J; junction bases unmatched: 9. The CDR3 runs 15 residues. Looked up from germline, CDR1 is DFQATT and CDR2 is SNEGSKA (reference sequence).

This clonotype showed up many times. J is TRBJ2-5 and V is TRBV10-3, with TRBD1 matching 7 bases. In germline, CDR1 is ENHRY, CDR2 SYGVKD. V lost 6 bases, J lost 5 bases, and 9 bases stayed unmatched. The CDR3 runs 14 residues. The CDR3 region is CAISDQGDKETQYF. CDR3 in DNA: TGTGCCATCAGCGACCAGGGGGACAAGGAGACCCAGTACTTC.

This clonotype appeared many times. The chain joins TRBV5-1 to TRBJ2-4; D possibly corresponds to TRBD1 (6 bases). Germline values: CDR1 SGHRS, CDR2 YFSETQ. The CDR3 loop spans 17 amino acids. The V and J ends lost 7 bases and 1 base respectively, with 21 bases between them. CDR3 in amino acids: CASRRDTTFLAKNIQYF. In nucleotides, the CDR3 is TGCGCCAGCCGCCGGGACACCACCTTCCTGGCCAAAAACATTCAGTACTTC.

This clonotype was seen at least ten times. V usage is TRBV5-1 and J usage is TRBJ2-7; a possible D gene is TRBD1 (6 bases). Trimming cost V 0 bases and J 5 bases, with 9 bases left between them. This CDR3 spans 13 amino acids. Per the germline V gene, CDR1 is SGHRS and CDR2 is YFSETQ. The CDR3 DNA sequence: TGCGCCAGCAGCTTGGGGACAGAAGACGAGCAGTACTTC. Amino acids: CASSLGTEDEQYF. Based on the CDR3 plus reference TRBV5-1 and TRBJ2-7, the full variable domain is KAGVTQTPRYLIKTRGQQVTLSCSPISGHRSVSWYQQTPGQGLQFLFEYFSETQRNKGNFPGRFSGRQFSNSRSEMNVSTLELGDSALYLCASSLGTEDEQYFGPGTRLTVT.

This clonotype was seen ten or more times. V usage is TRBV14 and J usage is TRBJ1-2, with D possibly matching TRBD1 (6 bases). Germline V gene sequence: CDR1 SGHDN, CDR2 FVKESK. CDR3 length: 16 residues. V was pared by 3 bases and J by 4 bases, with 18 bases between. The CDR3 nucleotides are TGTGCCAGCAGCCAGACCATAGGGGGGCCCGGCTATGGCTACACCTTC. Its protein is CASSQTIGGPGYGYTF.

The table lists this clonotype with many counts. The rearrangement links TRBV7-8 to TRBJ2-7; the D is unclear. CDR1 and CDR2 (germline): SGHVS, FQNEAQ. The CDR3 has 14 residues. V lost 1 base and J 5 bases, leaving 12 bases between the germline ends. CDR3 residues: CASSLDLLRDEQYF. The DNA of the CDR3 is TGTGCCAGCAGCTTAGATCTACTAAGGGACGAGCAGTACTTC. The full variable domain, with the rest looked up from reference TRBV7-8 and TRBJ2-7, is GAGVSQSPRYKVAKRGQDVALRCDPISGHVSLFWYQQALGQGPEFLTYFQNEAQLDKSGLPSDRFFAERPEGSVSTLKIQRTQQEDSAVYLCASSLDLLRDEQYFGPGTRLTVT.

In this sample, this clonotype turned up many times. J is TRBJ2-7 and V is TRBV5-5; D perhaps matches TRBD1 (6 bases). Looked up from germline, CDR1 is SGHKS and CDR2 is YYEKEE (reference sequence). V was shortened by 4 bases and J by 2 bases, with 13 bases between the two germline ends. The CDR3 runs to 14 residues. Written as DNA, the CDR3 is TGTGCCAGCAGCAACCGGGACAACACCTACGAGCAGTACTTC. It encodes CASSNRDNTYEQYF.

There are many counts of this clonotype. The rearrangement links TRBV28 to TRBJ2-7, with 8 bases lining up with TRBD2. V lost 2 bases to trimming and J lost 3 bases; unmatched junction nucleotides: 0. The CDR3 length is 13 residues. Germline CDR1 MDHEN, CDR2 SYDVKM. CDR3 DNA: TGTGCCAGCAGTTTACTAGCGGGCTACGAGCAGTACTTC. The encoded protein is CASSLLAGYEQYF. The full variable domain, completed using reference TRBV28 and TRBJ2-7, is DVKVTQSSRYLVKRTGEKVFLECVQDMDHENMFWYRQDPGLGLRLIYFSYDVKMKEKGDIPEGYSVSREKKERFSLILESASTNQTSMYLCASSLLAGYEQYFGPGTRLTVT.

The table lists this clonotype with many counts. The chain recombines TRBV11-2 with TRBJ2-7; 10 nucleotides align to TRBD1. The length of the CDR3 is 16 residues. CDR1 and CDR2 from the germline V gene are SGHAT and FQNNGV. J gave up 1 base and V 6 bases, and 9 bases lay outside the gene matches. The chain's CDR3 is CASRRVKGQGSYEQYF. In DNA, the CDR3 is TGTGCCAGCAGGAGGGTCAAGGGACAGGGGTCCTACGAGCAGTACTTC.

This clonotype showed up many times. The V and J genes are TRBV5-1 and TRBJ2-6; unclear D gene. The CDR3 totals 15 residues. The germline V gene encodes CDR1 SGHRS and CDR2 YFSETQ. With 2 bases removed from V and 0 bases from J, the gap between germline ends came to 6 bases. CDR3 protein: CASSFTLSGANVLTF. In DNA form, the CDR3 reads TGCGCCAGCAGCTTTACACTCTCTGGGGCCAACGTCCTGACTTTC.

Ten or more counts support this clonotype. The chain joins TRBV7-9 to TRBJ2-7; 15 bases line up with TRBD2. Germline V CDR1 and CDR2: SEHNR, FQNEAQ (reference sequence). The CDR3 spans 17 residues. J was trimmed by 7 bases and V by 4 bases; bases with no gene match: 11. The CDR3 DNA follows: TGTGCCAGCAGCTCATCCGGGACTAGCGGGAGGCCGTGGGAGCAGTACTTC. This encodes CASSSSGTSGRPWEQYF.

In its sample, this clonotype was seen many times. CDR3 loop: CASSLGVDTTDTQYF. The CDR3 DNA is TGTGCCAGCAGCTTAGGGGTAGATACCACAGATACGCAGTATTTT. The chain has TRBV7-3 and TRBJ2-3, with unresolved D. In germline, CDR1 is SGHTA, CDR2 FQGTGA. There are 15 residues in the CDR3. V lost 2 bases to trimming and J lost 2 bases, with 11 bases between them.